The clone carrying this TCR beta chain turned up a few times. Its specificity is unknown. The data are from a study of cytomegalovirus exposure and HLA in healthy donors. Study findings and constraints: 150 to 200 TCR beta chains were listed as cytomegalovirus-associated.

V dropped 4 bases and J dropped 1; count of bases not matched to a gene: 3. Germline CDR1 is SGDLS and CDR2 is YYNGEE. The length of the CDR3 is 15 residues. PCR used 60 Vbeta primers and 13 Jbeta primers. The data were produced by immunoSEQ multiplex PCR, yet TCRdb's version contains in-frame clones alone and is incomplete. Counted here are roughly 200,000 clones, 65% to 90% occurring once; the ten biggest clones make up under 3%. This rearrangement joins TRBV9 to TRBJ2-3, with 10 bases aligning to TRBD2. This TCR derives from a woman aged 50 to 65 in good health and CMV-seronegative. Specimen: PBMCs. CDR3 residues: CASSLGTSGTDTQYF. The CDR3 DNA sequence: TGTGCCAGCAGCTTAGGGACTAGCGGCACAGATACGCAGTATTTT.